The rows below give T cell receptor beta chains drawn from one sample of a study of T cell repertoires in cytomegalovirus infection. These receptors are not linked to any known antigen. TCRdb fed the reads into MiXCR, producing one record per CDR3 protein. The sample includes about 900,000 distinct CDR3 sequences, about a third of them seen just once. The sample consisted of cultured CD8+ T cells from PBMCs, taken from culture after CMV antigen stimulation. The receptor set was obtained from a human donor in good health (CMV status not recorded). Some clones in this sample may be carry-over from other donors' samples. The CDR3 runs from the conserved cysteine through the conserved F or W. Each record gives: J gene, V gene, CDR3 protein.

J: TRBJ1-4
V: TRBV5-6
CDR3: CASSFPRGQTNEKLFF

J: TRBJ1-2
V: TRBV29-1
CDR3: CSVAEGGYGYTF

J: TRBJ1-5
V: TRBV20-1
CDR3: CSARAPQGLITQHF

J: TRBJ2-1
V: TRBV11-3
CDR3: CASSSRAEVFYNEQFF

J: TRBJ1-4
V: TRBV5-3
CDR3: CASSSKQMDEKLFF

J: TRBJ2-5
V: TRBV6-1
CDR3: CVSSEMIAGGRETQYF

J: TRBJ1-5
V: TRBV6-4
CDR3: CASSDPTRREAQPQHF

J: TRBJ2-3
V: TRBV7-2
CDR3: CASSFSAILDTQYF

J: TRBJ2-1
V: TRBV4-1
CDR3: CASSQDRGALIEYNKQFF

J: TRBJ1-1
V: TRBV7-3
CDR3: CASSLTPEAFF

J: TRBJ1-5
V: TRBV19
CDR3: CASRGRGSNQPQHF

J: TRBJ2-1
V: TRBV11-3
CDR3: CASSLERAVYNEQFF

J: TRBJ1-4
V: TRBV10-3
CDR3: CAISETAGVANEKLFF

J: TRBJ1-2
V: TRBV7-8
CDR3: CASSLAPRDRYGYTF

J: TRBJ2-1
V: TRBV6-2/TRBV6-3
CDR3: CASSYSGLDDEQFF

J: TRBJ1-5
V: TRBV14
CDR3: CASSQGDRSNQPQHF

J: TRBJ2-5
V: TRBV6-5
CDR3: CASSYLAGAQETQYF

J: TRBJ2-4
V: TRBV7-9
CDR3: CASSLGGGGFRLAKNIQYF

J: TRBJ1-2
V: TRBV14
CDR3: CASSQDGPPLYGYTF

J: TRBJ2-3
V: TRBV7-9
CDR3: CASRFAGGITDTQYF

J: TRBJ2-7
V: TRBV27
CDR3: CASQRGGSYEQYF

J: TRBJ1-2
V: TRBV6-5
CDR3: CASSPQTVSYGYTF

J: TRBJ1-2
V: TRBV6-5
CDR3: CASTGWGRGYTF

J: TRBJ2-5
V: TRBV27
CDR3: CASSPPGQGRETQYF

J: TRBJ2-1
V: TRBV20-1
CDR3: CSASLGEQFF

J: TRBJ2-7
V: TRBV19
CDR3: CASSMGLGDSYEQYF

J: TRBJ2-1
V: TRBV5-1
CDR3: CASKGHFGSYNEQFF

J: TRBJ2-1
V: TRBV5-3
CDR3: CAVRGGKYNEQFF

J: TRBJ1-2
V: TRBV4-2
CDR3: CASSPRIRTGLGYTF

J: TRBJ2-7
V: TRBV27
CDR3: CASHRMEGRAYEQYF

J: TRBJ1-2
V: TRBV7-9
CDR3: CASSWGRTTDGYTF

J: TRBJ1-1
V: TRBV14
CDR3: CASSHVDSLTEAFF

J: TRBJ1-1
V: TRBV6-2/TRBV6-3
CDR3: CASCYASGGGTEAFF

J: TRBJ2-7
V: TRBV27
CDR3: CASREGLGYEQYF

J: TRBJ1-1
V: TRBV6-2/TRBV6-3
CDR3: CASSYSRDRGVTEAFF

J: TRBJ1-4
V: TRBV12-3/TRBV12-4
CDR3: CASSIQGLDNEKLFF

J: TRBJ2-1
V: TRBV27
CDR3: CVSSLTDRGWYNEQFF

J: TRBJ1-2
V: TRBV4-1
CDR3: CASSQDIADNYGYTF

J: TRBJ1-1
V: TRBV7-6
CDR3: CASSLTWDGNTEAFF

J: TRBJ2-3
V: TRBV7-2
CDR3: CASSLDDRSTDTQYF

J: TRBJ1-1
V: TRBV28
CDR3: CASRRGTGGFF

J: TRBJ1-2
V: TRBV13
CDR3: CASSLVRRTGFYGYTF

J: TRBJ2-7
V: TRBV12-3/TRBV12-4
CDR3: CASSESGTGASYEQYF

J: TRBJ2-2
V: TRBV12-3/TRBV12-4
CDR3: CASSPSGTGDTGELFF

J: TRBJ2-1
V: TRBV20-1
CDR3: CSASVYSLAGSEQFF

J: TRBJ2-1
V: TRBV7-2
CDR3: CASSDSGTIYNEQFF